Given below is one TCR beta chain in context. This clonotype was detected a few times. There is no known antigen for this receptor. The record has no base qualities; no much larger clone is one base away. Reading the germline V gene gives CDR1 SGHTA and CDR2 FQGNSA. The cysteine opens and the phenylalanine closes a CDR3 of 16 amino acids. The sequence is cut down to CDR3 DNA, 48 bases in frame from base 1. Trimmed from V: 5 bases; trimmed from J: 0 bases; junction bases lacking a gene match: 5. Graves' hyperthyroidism was defined as stable when no progression to ophthalmopathy occurred over 18 months of follow-up. Hyperthyroidism patients were newly diagnosed, with disease duration under 2 months, and aged 18 to 65 years. Exclusion was applied to patients with uncontrolled infections, other autoimmune diseases, pregnancy or lactation. Diagnoses were established on the basis of clinical symptoms, serum thyroxine and TRAb, thyroid ultrasound, and orbital computed tomography. Ficoll-Paque density gradient centrifugation was used to isolate PBMCs from 10 ml of fresh peripheral blood. Total RNA was extracted using Trizol reagent, and RNA quality was assessed on an Agilent 2100 Bioanalyzer.

The data derive from a study of T cells in Graves' hyperthyroidism and ophthalmopathy (dated by TCRdb to the late 2010s). With regard to the full study: Peripheral blood samples were taken at initial diagnosis, before any treatment was given. TCR V-J signatures able to tell the groups apart were searched for in a discovery cohort of 100 patients, of whom approximately 40 had Graves' ophthalmopathy and roughly 58 had stable Graves' hyperthyroidism. Prospective prediction of ophthalmopathy was tested in an independent validation cohort consisting of fewer than 20 hyperthyroidism patients and more than 15 patients who later progressed to ophthalmopathy. The roughly 99 discovery patients were divided at random into training and test sets in a 7:3 ratio. In roughly six Graves' hyperthyroidism patients, the study also compared T-cell repertoires from thyroid tissue with T-cell repertoires from blood. After blood sampling, hyperthyroidism patients were treated with methimazole at a starting dose of 30 mg daily, and ophthalmopathy patients were treated with high-dose intravenous methylprednisolone. TCR Vbeta CDR3 sequencing of 130 to 150 peripheral blood samples (fewer than 45 ophthalmopathy, about 74 hyperthyroidism and roughly 17 progressor patients) is reported in the paper. On the study overall, not on this receptor specifically: No statistical method was used to set the sample size in advance, and investigators knew the group allocation. Most expanded thyroid clonotypes (frequency above 0.001) were also found in blood, which suggests that blood repertoires may mirror thyroid immune responses. In cross-validation, a model built on a 13 V-J signature told ophthalmopathy apart from stable hyperthyroidism with 85% to 90% sensitivity and about 81% specificity, and in testing the same model reached 80%/75%. In validation, the model predicted progression to ophthalmopathy with 55% to 71% sensitivity and over 72% specificity, a median of roughly seven months before onset.

The TCR beta CDR3 regions were amplified from the RNA transcripts. The first round of RT-PCR for the TCR CDR3 was performed with the HTBI primer set and the Qiagen OneStep RT-PCR kit. The libraries were constructed in a second round of multiplex PCR and then size-selected and purified. Libraries were sequenced paired-end with 100 bp reads on an Illumina HiSeq2000. Per the authors' processing: SOAPnuke was used to process the raw data, throwing out any read that contained adapters or uncalled bases, had a mean Phred below 15, or lacked an exact constant-primer or identifier match. COPE v1.2.5 was used to merge high-quality paired reads, and clonotypes were defined as unique nucleotide sequences. Clonotypes were aligned to IMGT TRBV, TRBD and TRBJ reference segments using MiTCR v1.1. The analysis was restricted to V-J combinations with a frequency above 0.0001, which together covered around 99% of the repertoires. A TCS score was defined as the ratio of F50 (clonal expansion) to E x V (chaos), with BLOSUM62-based TCRdist applied between CDR3 peptides within each V-J. Welch's t-statistics and random forest reduced roughly 500 V-J features to under 15, which were used in a naive Bayes classifier (R e1071). TCRdb's own reprocessing of the public reads used fastp at Q25 and MiXCR and kept productive beta chains. When rows share a CDR3 protein, they turn into one entry using the most common DNA and genes. TCRdb, not the original authors, processed these V and J calls. The sample profile shows around 500,000 distinct CDR3 sequences; 14% of them were found once. Together, the top ten hold 15% to 20% of the sample.

The sample was blood. This receptor was obtained from a woman between 18 and 29 years old with Graves' hyperthyroidism. Here the chain combines TRBV7-2 and TRBJ2-2, with TRBD2 identical over 8 junction bases. CDR3 reads: CASSAHSGTNTGELFF. The base sequence is TGTGCCAGCAGCGCCCATAGCGGGACGAACACCGGGGAGCTGTTTTTT. The full variable domain, with segments outside the CDR3 supplied by the reference TRBV7-2 and TRBJ2-2 proteins, appears as GAGVSQSPSNKVTEKGKDVELRCDPISGHTALYWYRQSLGQGLEFLIYFQGNSAPDKSGLPSDRFSAERTGGSVSTLTIQRTQQEDSAVYLCASSAHSGTNTGELFFGEGSRLTVL.